Detailed here is one T cell receptor beta chain. Its specific antigen is unknown. The record has no base qualities; no much larger clone is one base away. The entry originates in a study of T cell repertoires in cytomegalovirus infection (dated by TCRdb to between 2018 and 2021). For context, the study as a whole: Recently identified HLA-C-restricted CMV epitopes, whose presentation resists viral immunomodulation, were targeted by peptide stimulations together with well-studied HLA-B-restricted epitopes. Because public TCR beta signatures pointed to carriage of CMV infection together with the matching HLA type, the HLA type of each donor mattered for the analysis.

Taken with the paper, the label for treatment or condition translates to: in vitro stimulation with specific CMV peptide epitopes to enrich CMV-specific T cells. Sequencing was performed on an Illumina HiSeq 1500. Clones were called with MiXCR by TCRdb after fastp trimmed the public reads at Q25, and only in-frame beta chains were retained. Each entry merges the rows of one CDR3 protein and shows their most common DNA and genes. The table for this sample lists approximately 300,000 distinct CDR3 sequences; roughly 25% of them were counted only once. About an eighth of the sample goes to the ten largest clones. Unmatched junction bases come to 9, with V trimmed by 5 bases and J by 2 bases. The CDR3 numbers 16 residues from cysteine through phenylalanine. The DNA shown is the 48-base CDR3, in frame from base 1. From a lookup of the germline V gene, CDR1 and CDR2 are SGHVS and FQNEAQ. What the research found in general, with its limitations: Carriers of CMV infection plus the relevant HLA type were discriminated by the cumulative frequency of public TCR beta family members in the study cohort and in an independent approximately 350-donor cohort. The ex vivo response was dominated by HLA-C-restricted CMV-specific TCR beta clonotypes, which also provided the single most frequent clonotype in two of eight donors.

Recombination joined TRBV7-8 with TRBJ2-1, and 7 bases in between align with TRBD2. The receptor comes from a human donor in good health (CMV status not recorded). Some clones in this sample may be carry-over from other donors' samples. The material was cultured PBMCs, obtained from culture after CMV antigen stimulation. In nucleotides, the sequence is TGTGCCAGCAGCCAAACTAGCGCCGGGGCCTACAATGAGCAGTTCTTC. Translated, this is CASSQTSAGAYNEQFF.